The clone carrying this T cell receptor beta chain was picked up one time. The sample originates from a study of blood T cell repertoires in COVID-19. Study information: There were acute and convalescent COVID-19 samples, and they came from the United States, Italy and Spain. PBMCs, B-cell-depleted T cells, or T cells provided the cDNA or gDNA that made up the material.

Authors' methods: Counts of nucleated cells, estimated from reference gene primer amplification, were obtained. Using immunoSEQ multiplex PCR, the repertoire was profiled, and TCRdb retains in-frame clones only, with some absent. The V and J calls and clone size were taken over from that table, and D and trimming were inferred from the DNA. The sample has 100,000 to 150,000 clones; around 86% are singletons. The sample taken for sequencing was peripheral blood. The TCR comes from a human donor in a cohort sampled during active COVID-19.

CDR3: CASSQNQVVGANEQFF. The CDR3 coding sequence is TGTGCCAGCAGCCAAAATCAAGTGGTAGGGGCGAATGAGCAGTTCTTC. This chain links TRBV14 with TRBJ2-1; the D gene is possibly TRBD1 (5 bases). This CDR3 has 16 residues. Germline CDR1 and CDR2: SGHDN and FVKESK. The V and J ends lost 2 bases and 7 bases respectively, with 18 bases between them.